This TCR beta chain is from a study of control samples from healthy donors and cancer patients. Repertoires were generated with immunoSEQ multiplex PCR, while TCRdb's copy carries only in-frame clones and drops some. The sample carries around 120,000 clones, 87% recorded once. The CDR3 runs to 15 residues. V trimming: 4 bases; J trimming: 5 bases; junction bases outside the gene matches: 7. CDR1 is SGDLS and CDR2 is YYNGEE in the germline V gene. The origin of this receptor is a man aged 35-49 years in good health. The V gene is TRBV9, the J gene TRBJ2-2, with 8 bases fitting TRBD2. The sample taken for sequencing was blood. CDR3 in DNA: TGTGCCAGCAGCCCCGGGAGGGGGGGGACCGGGGAGCTGTTTTTT. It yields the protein CASSPGRGGTGELFF.